Below, 20 T cell receptor beta chains from the same sample are listed, as sequenced in a study of low-dose radiotherapy and immunotherapy resistance in tumors. Gene-specific TRAV and TRBV primers were used for first-strand cDNA, covering alpha and beta chains. The TCRs were subjected to amplification over approximately 19 PCR cycles employing a constant-region primer in conjunction with a V-primer adapter. In TCRdb, the reads were re-called with MiXCR into one record per CDR3 protein. This table holds tens of thousands of distinct CDR3 sequences, 15% to 20% found once. The time point is: before trial treatment. This material consisted of PBMCs, taken before treatment. The receptors originated from a male donor with prostate cancer.

In its sample, this clonotype was seen many times. The chain employs TRBV20-1 and TRBJ2-3; 7 bases agree with TRBD1. Germline-derived CDR1 and CDR2 are DFQATT and SNEGSKA (reference sequence). J lost 2 bases, V lost 3 bases, and 11 bases had no gene match. The CDR3 is 16 residues long. CDR3 sequence (DNA): TGCAGTGCTAGCGACAGGGATAGGGCGACCACAGATACGCAGTATTTT. Protein sequence: CSASDRDRATTDTQYF.

This clonotype was observed many times. The chain uses TRBV28 and TRBJ1-3; D is unresolved. The CDR3 has 14 amino acids. The V end lost 6 bases, the J end lost 2 bases, and 11 bases lay between the germline ends. Per the germline V gene, CDR1 is MDHEN and CDR2 is SYDVKM. The CDR3 is CASSSGVPGNTIYF. The CDR3 nucleotides are TGTGCCAGCAGCTCCGGGGTGCCTGGAAACACCATATATTTT.

This clonotype was recorded at least ten times. The V gene is TRBV2, the J gene TRBJ2-6, with unresolved D. The CDR3 spans 14 residues. In germline, CDR1 is SNHLY, CDR2 FYNNEI. Trimming removed 1 base at V and 3 bases at J, with 4 bases between. For the CDR3, the DNA is TGTGCCAGCAGTGAAGGCGGTGGGGCCAACGTCCTGACTTTC. Its translation: CASSEGGGANVLTF.

A word on this clonotype: The junction and the germline gene differ at one end; a read error may be behind it. The V call is TRBV10-1, the J call TRBJ1-2; 8 bases line up with TRBD1. The CDR3 has 13 amino acids. CDR1 is WNHNN and CDR2 is SYGVQD in the germline V gene (reference sequence). The CDR3 nucleotides read TGCACCAGCAGTGCGGGCAGGGGGCTTGGCTACACCTTC. Amino acids: CTSSAGRGLGYTF.

In regard to this clonotype: This may be a read error, as it is one base from a much larger clone. The V and J genes are TRBV27 and TRBJ2-5; the D gene is possibly TRBD1 (6 bases). The CDR3 spans 13 residues. Per the germline V gene, CDR1 is MNHEY and CDR2 is SMNVEV (reference sequence). This CDR3 reads CGTSAQGQETQYF. CDR3 nucleotides: TGTGGCACCAGTGCACAGGGCCAAGAGACCCAGTACTTC.

With regard to this clonotype: The likely explanation is a read error, given a far larger clone one base away. The rearrangement joins TRBV12-5 to TRBJ2-3, with 11 nucleotides matching TRBD1. The CDR3 has 15 residues. Germline-derived CDR1 and CDR2 are LGHNT and FRNRAP. The CDR3 region has the DNA TGTGTCAGCAGGCGGACAGGGGGCGCGGCAGATACGCAGTATTTT. Translation gives CVSRRTGGAADTQYF.

This clonotype showed up many times. The chain uses TRBV20-1 and TRBJ2-1; TRBD2 agrees at 10 bases. This CDR3 has 13 amino acids. With 6 bases clipped from V and 7 bases from J, the junction kept 6 bases outside the gene matches. Germline-derived CDR1 and CDR2 are DFQATT and SNEGSKA (reference sequence). CDR3: CSARAGGRNEQFF. Written as DNA, the CDR3 is TGCAGTGCGCGAGCGGGGGGGCGGAATGAGCAGTTCTTC.

With respect to this clonotype: Given a much more abundant clone one base away, this may be a read error. The rearrangement links TRBV6-2 or TRBV6-3 to TRBJ2-7, with D unresolved. In germline, CDR1 is MNHEY, CDR2 SVGEGT. V dropped 8 bases and J dropped 0 bases, with 14 bases sitting between them. The CDR3 totals 14 residues. The CDR3 sequence is CASSSLETSYEQYF. As DNA, the CDR3 is TGTGCCAGCTCCTCCCTTGAGACCTCCTACGAGCAGTACTTC.

This rearrangement joins TRBV29-1 to TRBJ1-3; D gene unclear. Deletions cut 4 bases from V and 2 bases from J, with 9 bases between. The germline gives CDR1 SQVTM, CDR2 ANQGSEA. The CDR3 consists of 13 residues. The CDR3 DNA is TGCAGCGTTGCGAGTATAGCTGGAAACACCATATATTTT. Translating it yields CSVASIAGNTIYF.

In this sample, this clonotype turned up many times. V is TRBV15 and J is TRBJ2-6; D might be TRBD1 (5 bases). Trimming removed 1 base at V and 4 bases at J, with 11 bases between. The CDR3 loop spans 16 amino acids. Germline V gene lookup returns CDR1 LNHNV and CDR2 YYDKDF (reference sequence). For the CDR3, the DNA is TGTGCCACCAGCAGAGGTCAGGGTTCCGGGGCCAACGTCCTGACTTTC. This codes for CATSRGQGSGANVLTF.

This clonotype was picked up many times. The chain uses TRBV7-2 and TRBJ2-7; 11 bases align to TRBD1. V lost 5 bases, J lost 3 bases, and 3 bases stayed unmatched. This CDR3 spans 14 amino acids. The germline gives CDR1 SGHTA, CDR2 FQGNSA. This CDR3 reads CASSLGQGGYEQYF. The CDR3 coding sequence is TGTGCCAGCAGCCTGGGACAGGGGGGCTACGAGCAGTACTTC.

This clonotype was seen at least ten times. The V call is TRBV6-6, the J call TRBJ1-1; TRBD1 agrees at 7 bases. Germline CDR1 is MNHNY and CDR2 is SVGAGI (reference sequence). Trimming took 6 bases from V and 1 from J; bases not matched to a gene: 8. CDR3 length equals 15 residues. DNA of the CDR3: TGTGCCAGCAGCTGGACCCAGGGGGGGAACACTGAAGCTTTCTTT. Its protein product is CASSWTQGGNTEAFF.

Note on this clonotype: Just one base apart from a much larger clone, this may be a read error. This chain uses TRBV27 with TRBJ2-7; D call uncertain. The CDR3 contains 15 residues. Germline V gene data show CDR1 as MNHEY and CDR2 as SMNVEV (reference sequence). Here the CDR3 DNA reads TGTGCCAGCAGTTTATCCCCGAACTCCCCCTACGTGCAGTACTTC. As protein: CASSLSPNSPYVQYF.

There are many counts of this clonotype. This chain connects TRBV18 to TRBJ2-3; 11 positions match TRBD2. The CDR3 is 16 residues long. Germline V lookup: CDR1 KGHSH, CDR2 LQKENI. V lost 0 bases, J lost 5 bases, and 4 bases stayed unmatched. CDR3 DNA sequence: TGTGCCAGCTCACCACCGGCTAGCGGGGGGAAAGATACGCAGTATTTT. It yields the protein CASSPPASGGKDTQYF.

In this sample, this clonotype turned up many times. J is TRBJ2-7 and V is TRBV7-8; D is perhaps TRBD2 (6 bases). The CDR3 has 14 residues. V dropped 1 base and J dropped 7 bases, with 14 bases sitting between them. In germline, CDR1 is SGHVS, CDR2 FQNEAQ. CDR3 protein: CASSLGLAIREQYF. Written as DNA, the CDR3 is TGTGCCAGCAGCTTAGGTCTAGCGATTAGGGAGCAGTACTTC.

This clonotype was recorded many times. The chain carries TRBV7-2 and TRBJ2-1; TRBD2 aligns across 11 bases. The CDR3 runs 18 residues. Trimming at V came to 2 bases and at J to 1 base, leaving 7 bases not matched to a gene. Germline V gene sequence: CDR1 SGHTA, CDR2 FQGNSA. The CDR3 protein is CASSLRALAGGSYNEQFF. DNA of the CDR3: TGTGCCAGCAGCTTAAGAGCCCTAGCGGGGGGTTCCTACAATGAGCAGTTCTTC. Complete variable domain (other parts from reference TRBV7-2 and TRBJ2-1): GAGVSQSPSNKVTEKGKDVELRCDPISGHTALYWYRQSLGQGLEFLIYFQGNSAPDKSGLPSDRFSAERTGGSVSTLTIQRTQQEDSAVYLCASSLRALAGGSYNEQFFGPGTRLTVL.

This clonotype was counted ten times or more. The chain couples TRBV18 to TRBJ2-7; 7 positions agree with TRBD1. V shed 2 bases, J shed 13 bases, and the junction held 20 bases outside the gene matches. CDR1 and CDR2 from the germline V gene are KGHSH and LQKENI. The CDR3 is 16 residues long. The CDR3 sequence is CASSPGTALSTEASYF. The CDR3 region has the DNA TGTGCCAGCTCACCAGGGACAGCCCTATCTACGGAGGCCTCTTACTTC.

This clonotype was detected only a few times. The J gene is TRBJ2-1, the V gene TRBV6-8, with 7 bases identical to TRBD1. Germline CDR1 reads MNHGY; CDR2 reads SAAAGT. With V trimmed by 5 bases and J by 6 bases, 4 bases remained unmatched. The CDR3 has 13 residues. The CDR3 nucleotides are TGTGCCAGCAGTCAGGGGGTGGGCAATGAGCAGTTCTTC. Translated: CASSQGVGNEQFF.

There are many counts of this clonotype. The chain recombines TRBV11-2 with TRBJ2-5; the match to TRBD1 covers 9 bases. The CDR3 is 14 residues long. Germline assignment: CDR1 SGHAT and CDR2 FQNNGV. V lost 4 bases and J lost 7; bases outside the gene matches: 7. CDR3 amino acids: CASSSDPGQGTQYF. Written as DNA, the CDR3 is TGTGCCAGCAGCTCCGATCCGGGACAGGGGACCCAGTACTTC.

This clonotype was recorded at least ten times. The chain joins TRBV2 to TRBJ1-5, with D hard to call. This CDR3 contains 14 residues. V was cut by 3 bases and J by 7 bases, with 13 bases left in between. Germline V gene sequence: CDR1 SNHLY, CDR2 FYNNEI. The CDR3 reads CASSEARQAQPQHF. CDR3 in DNA: TGTGCCAGCAGTGAGGCCCGACAAGCCCAGCCCCAGCATTTT.